This T cell receptor (beta chain) appears in the sequencing data of a study of CD8+CD57+ T cells in acquired aplastic anemia. TCR beta VDJ combinations and CDR3 sequences were profiled from genomic DNA. Via MiXCR, TCRdb re-called the reads, giving one row per CDR3 protein. Here the sample spans roughly 180,000 distinct CDR3 sequences, under 70% being singletons. In germline, CDR1 is SEHNR, CDR2 FQNEAQ (reference sequence). This CDR3 is built from 15 residues. The germline V and J ends were trimmed by 3 bases and 7 bases, with 17 bases remaining between them. Study conclusions and caveats: Levels of CD8+ Simpson's diversity were not significantly distinct in patients versus controls.

Notes on this clonotype: The antigen is not known.

Source material: sorted CD4+, CD8+, or CD8+CD57+ T cells (not recorded which) from PBMCs. The sequence came from a human donor with severe aplastic anemia or a healthy control (not recorded which). The chain joins TRBV7-9 to TRBJ2-3; no reliable D call. CDR3 sequence reads: CASSLGSAVKHTQYF. The CDR3 region has the DNA TGTGCCAGCAGCTTGGGCTCGGCAGTCAAGCATACGCAGTATTTT.